This TCR beta chain was sequenced during a study of OX40 agonist ivuxolimab in advanced cancers. The overall study: Dose-escalation patients' cancers were hepatocellular carcinoma, melanoma, renal cell or head and neck cancer. Prior therapy, whether anti-PD-1, anti-PD-L1 or anti-CTLA-4, was allowed, and roughly 41% had some. Broader study findings: With doses of 0.1 to 3.0 mg/kg, CD4+ and CD8+ blood T cells had undergone clonal expansion by week 6.

V lost 4 bases, J lost 0 bases, and 13 bases lay in between. In germline, CDR1 is SEHNR, CDR2 FQNEAQ (reference sequence). The CDR3 spans 16 residues. On this clone: Its matching antigen is unknown.

Patients were excluded for autoimmune disease history or systemic immunosuppression. Profiled with immunoSEQ multiplex PCR; TCRdb holds only in-frame clones, not every one. The sample holds tens of thousands of clones, roughly 80% seen once. This receptor was obtained from an adult with an advanced solid tumor such as melanoma, head and neck, liver or kidney cancer. The material sequenced was CD4+ or CD8+ T cells sorted from blood, taken in a trial of the OX40 agonist ivuxolimab. The chain couples TRBV7-9 to TRBJ1-5; tentative D call: TRBD1 (6 bases). The CDR3 DNA sequence: TGTGCCAGCAGCTCAAAGACAGGTTTTAGCAATCAGCCCCAGCATTTT. This gives the protein CASSSKTGFSNQPQHF.